The next 10 T cell receptor beta chains were all read from a single sample in a study of CD8 T cells in ankylosing spondylitis. These TCRs are of unknown antigen specificity. TCRdb recomputed calls from the 5' RACE reads with MiXCR, one row per CDR3 protein. The sample has about 400,000 distinct CDR3 sequences; 20% to 25% are singletons. General study results and limits: Made up of eight highly homologous variants, a TCR beta motif appeared characteristic of ankylosing spondylitis blood.

Sequences were obtained from blood, either unsorted or a sorted T cell fraction (not recorded which). All receptors derive from a male donor with ankylosing spondylitis.

The chain carries TRBV4-2 and TRBJ2-3; 9 bases align to TRBD2. The CDR3 spans 18 residues. J gave up 1 base and V 0 bases, and 8 bases lay outside the gene matches. Germline V gene data show CDR1 as LGHNA and CDR2 as YNFKEQ. The CDR3 DNA is TGTGCCAGCAGCCAAGAAGGTAGCGGGAGTGGGGGCACAGATACGCAGTATTTT. It yields the protein CASSQEGSGSGGTDTQYF.

There are many counts of this clonotype. This chain links TRBV29-1 with TRBJ2-3; 12 bases agree with TRBD2. V was clipped by 8 bases and J by 4 bases; unmatched bases: 7. This CDR3 is 14 amino acids long. Germline V lookup: CDR1 SQVTM, CDR2 ANQGSEA. The CDR3 is CSTLTSGSPDTQYF. DNA of the CDR3: TGCAGCACGCTGACTAGCGGGAGTCCAGATACGCAGTATTTT.

This clonotype was counted ten times or more. DNA for the CDR3: TGCAGCGTTGAGGTTGATAGCGGGAGGGCCCAGTACTTC. Protein product: CSVEVDSGRAQYF. This chain links TRBV29-1 with TRBJ2-5; 11 bases align to TRBD2. There are 13 residues in the CDR3. After removal of 3 bases from V and 9 bases from J, the junction contained 6 bases not matched to a gene. The germline CDR1 and CDR2 sequences are SQVTM and ANQGSEA.

In its sample, this clonotype was seen a few times. V is TRBV5-1 and J is TRBJ1-2; D is unresolved. The CDR3 contains 14 residues. V was trimmed by 0 bases and J by 2 bases, leaving 8 bases between them. The germline gives CDR1 SGHRS, CDR2 YFSETQ. CDR3: CASSLDPENYGYTF. The CDR3 DNA is TGCGCCAGCAGCTTGGATCCGGAGAACTATGGCTACACCTTC.

V and J are TRBV7-2 and TRBJ2-1; D is possibly TRBD2 (6 bases). The V gene's germline CDR1 is SGHTA and CDR2 FQGNSA. V was shortened by 5 bases and J by 5 bases, with 16 bases between the two germline ends. CDR3 length equals 15 residues. As DNA, the CDR3 is TGTGCCAGCAGCGCCCGCGGGGTTGTGGACAATGAGCAGTTCTTC. Encoded protein: CASSARGVVDNEQFF. Filled out from reference TRBV7-2 and TRBJ2-1, the complete variable domain reads GAGVSQSPSNKVTEKGKDVELRCDPISGHTALYWYRQSLGQGLEFLIYFQGNSAPDKSGLPSDRFSAERTGGSVSTLTIQRTQQEDSAVYLCASSARGVVDNEQFFGPGTRLTVL.

Many counts were recorded for this clonotype. The chain has TRBV11-3 and TRBJ1-3; D is undetermined. The CDR3 is made up of 15 amino acids. Trimming pared 3 bases from V and 0 bases from J, leaving 9 bases between. CDR1 and CDR2 from the germline V gene are SGHNT and YENEEA. CDR3 residues: CASSFNRGSGNTIYF. DNA of the CDR3: TGTGCCAGCAGCTTTAACCGGGGCTCTGGAAACACCATATATTTT. Combining the CDR3 with reference TRBV11-3 and TRBJ1-3 gives the whole variable domain EAGVVQSPRYKIIEKKQPVAFWCNPISGHNTLYWYLQNLGQGPELLIRYENEEAVDDSQLPKDRFSAERLKGVDSTLKIQPAELGDSAVYLCASSFNRGSGNTIYFGEGSWLTVV.

The chain combines TRBV7-2 with TRBJ2-3, with TRBD2 identical over 7 bases. CDR3 size: 14 residues. J was trimmed by 1 base and V by 5 bases; bases with no gene match: 3. Germline loops: CDR1 SGHTA, CDR2 FQGNSA. For the CDR3, the DNA is TGTGCCAGCAGCGAAAGCGGGGGCACAGATACGCAGTATTTT. It yields the protein CASSESGGTDTQYF.

The chain uses TRBV5-1 and TRBJ1-5; 9 bases align to TRBD1. Germline values: CDR1 SGHRS, CDR2 YFSETQ. The CDR3 totals 15 residues. The V gene end was trimmed by 3 bases and the J gene end by 2 bases; junction bases not matched to a gene: 3. CDR3 bases: TGCGCCAGCAGCTGGGGGGACAGGGGCAATCAGCCCCAGCATTTT. It yields the protein CASSWGDRGNQPQHF.

This clonotype has only a few counts. V and J are TRBV20-1 and TRBJ2-7, with D possibly TRBD2 on 6 matching bases. Germline V lookup: CDR1 DFQATT, CDR2 SNEGSKA (reference sequence). Trimming shortened V by 3 bases and J by 3 bases, and 9 bases separated the two germline ends. This CDR3 spans 12 amino acids. The chain's CDR3 is CSASYGGYEQYF. CDR3 bases: TGCAGTGCTAGTTACGGGGGCTACGAGCAGTACTTC.

The chain has TRBV7-9 and TRBJ1-6; no clear D gene. V was clipped by 5 bases and J by 10 bases, with 18 bases between them. Germline V CDR1 and CDR2: SEHNR, FQNEAQ (reference sequence). There are 15 residues in the CDR3. CDR3 DNA: TGTGCCAGCAGCCCTTTCGGGGAGGGAGTCTCACCCCTCCACTTT. It translates to CASSPFGEGVSPLHF.